These T cell receptor beta chains were read from a single sample in a study of cytomegalovirus exposure and HLA in healthy donors. Using immunoSEQ multiplex PCR, the repertoire was profiled, and TCRdb retains in-frame clones only, with some absent. The sample has about 130,000 clones, around 78% seen once. Sequenced material: PBMCs. These receptors originate from a man aged 40-49 years in good health and CMV-seronegative. Each CDR3 is given with its conserved first and last residue. The D gene is left open where the match is weak. Clone sizes are given selectively: once, few, many, or a class where the clone is expanded.

j_call clone_size d_call v_call cdr3_aa cdr3_nt
TRBJ1-2 NA NA TRBV6-5 CASLSGGKNYGYTF TGTGCCAGCCTTTCGGGGGGAAAAAACTATGGCTACACCTTC
TRBJ1-6 NA NA TRBV2 CASSGRVYNSPLHF TGTGCCAGCAGTGGCAGGGTCTATAATTCACCCCTCCACTTT
TRBJ1-1 NA NA TRBV7-9 CASSFFQGTEAFF TGTGCCAGCAGCTTCTTCCAGGGCACTGAAGCTTTCTTT
TRBJ1-4 NA TRBD1 TRBV5-6 CASSIGTGREKLFF TGTGCCAGCAGCATCGGGACAGGTCGGGAAAAACTGTTTTTT
TRBJ1-1 NA NA TRBV5-1 CASSPTRTAEAFF TGCGCCAGCAGCCCCACAAGGACAGCTGAAGCTTTCTTT
TRBJ1-2 NA NA TRBV19 CASRPDPGSNYGYTF TGTGCCAGTAGACCAGACCCGGGATCTAACTATGGCTACACCTTC
TRBJ1-2 NA TRBD1 TRBV19 CASSQEGDRLGRDYGYTF TGTGCCAGTAGCCAAGAAGGGGACAGGCTTGGTCGGGACTATGGCTACACCTTC
TRBJ2-1 NA NA TRBV20-1 CSAISGEQFF TGCAGTGCTATCTCCGGTGAGCAGTTCTTC
TRBJ2-7 NA TRBD1 TRBV12-5 CASGLQGLSDEQYF TGTGCTAGTGGCCTACAGGGGTTGTCGGACGAGCAGTACTTC
TRBJ1-2 few NA TRBV6-5 CASSYHTLEGYAF TGTGCCAGCAGTTACCATACCTTGGAGGGCTACGCCTTC
TRBJ1-5 once NA TRBV7-6 CASSLAAGQPQHF TGTGCCAGCAGCTTAGCGGCAGGTCAGCCCCAGCATTTT
TRBJ1-3 few NA TRBV7-2 CASSLWAGPSGNTIYF TGTGCCAGCAGCTTATGGGCGGGCCCCTCTGGAAACACCATATATTTT
TRBJ2-7 once NA TRBV19 CASSRLTGIYEQYF TGTGCCAGTAGCAGGCTTACAGGGATCTACGAGCAGTACTTC
TRBJ1-5 NA NA TRBV18 CASSLMTDYNQPQHF TGTGCCAGCTCCCTTATGACCGACTACAATCAGCCCCAGCATTTT
TRBJ1-5 once NA TRBV2 CASSADRFNQPQHF TGTGCCAGCAGCGCCGACAGGTTCAATCAGCCCCAGCATTTT
TRBJ1-6 NA NA TRBV30 CAQRDIAFSPLHF TGTGCCCAACGTGACATCGCCTTTTCACCCCTCCACTTT
TRBJ2-5 NA TRBD2 TRBV6-5 CASSYDRGGRETQYF TGTGCCAGCAGTTACGACCGGGGGGGCCGAGAGACCCAGTACTTC